This T cell receptor gamma chain was sequenced for a study of γδ T cells in repeated Plasmodium falciparum infection. At the level of the study: The natural-infection arm compared Malian children under seasonal malaria with matched Australian children. Timepoints: baseline, immediately before selected infections, and 21 days after every infection.

Flow sorting of PBMC yielded separate Vgamma9/Vdelta2+ and Vdelta2-negative gammadelta T cell populations for bulk repertoire analysis. In this sample, this clone turned up many times. TCRdb redid clone calling on the multiplex PCR reads using CATT. The table has 28,000 or so gamma-chain clones, more than 1.4% seen once. Germline CDR1 and CDR2: VINAFY and YDVSNSKD. This CDR3 region has 16 residues. V gave up 0 bases and J gave up 3 bases; unmatched junction bases: 11. V usage is TRGV5 and J usage is TRGJ1 or TRGJ2. This TCR was recovered from a pool of human donors (malaria-infected and uninfected, not separated). Sequences were obtained from gamma-delta T cells from blood. Here the CDR3 reads CATWDRPPLRYYKKLF. The CDR3 DNA is TGTGCCACCTGGGACAGGCCCCCTCTCCGTTATTATAAGAAACTCTTT.